This TCR beta chain is drawn from a study of STAT5B mutations in CD4+ large granular lymphocyte leukemia. Assay: immunoSEQ multiplex PCR; the TCRdb copy retains only in-frame clones and omits some. The table shows around 33,000 clones, with 69% occurring only once. The J segment lost 1 base and the V segment lost 4 bases, leaving 6 bases of the junction unmatched. CDR1 is SGHNT, CDR2 YYREEE, per germline (reference sequence). The CDR3 loop spans 16 amino acids. The clonotype was recovered from a human donor in good health. The sample was CD4+ T cells from blood buffy coats. V and J are TRBV5-4 and TRBJ2-3; TRBD2 aligns across 10 bases. This CDR3 reads CASSPQRGGRTDTQYF. In DNA, the CDR3 is TGTGCCAGCAGCCCCCAGCGGGGGGGTCGCACAGATACGCAGTATTTT.